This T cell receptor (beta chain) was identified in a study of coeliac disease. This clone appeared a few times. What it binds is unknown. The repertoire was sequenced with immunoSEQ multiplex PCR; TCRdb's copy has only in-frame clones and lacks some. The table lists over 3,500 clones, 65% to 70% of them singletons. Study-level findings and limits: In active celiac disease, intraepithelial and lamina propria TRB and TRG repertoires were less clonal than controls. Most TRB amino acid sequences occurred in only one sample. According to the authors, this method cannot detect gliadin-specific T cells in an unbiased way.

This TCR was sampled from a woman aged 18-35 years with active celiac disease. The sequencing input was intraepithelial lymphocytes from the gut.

The CDR3 loop is CASSLGQGIWYGYTF. As DNA, the CDR3 is TGTGCCAGCAGCTTAGGACAGGGGATATGGTATGGCTACACCTTC. The chain recombines TRBV5-8 with TRBJ1-2, with TRBD1 matching 9 bases. The CDR3 totals 15 residues. The germline CDR1 and CDR2 sequences are SGHTS and YDEGEE. V was clipped by 2 bases and J by 5 bases; unmatched bases: 7.